The rows below give T cell receptor beta chains drawn from one sample of a study of Graves' ophthalmopathy and Graves' hyperthyroidism. TCRdb passed the multiplex PCR reads through MiXCR, listing each CDR3 protein once. The table shows approximately 480,000 distinct CDR3 sequences, with approximately 14% occurring only once. Sequenced sample: blood. The origin of the receptors is a woman in her 30s with Graves' ophthalmopathy. Both conserved end residues are part of each CDR3. A D gene is named only where the DNA matches it firmly. Size values are once, few and many counts, or a class for expanded clones, and some rows have none.

cdr3_aa d_call clone_size j_call v_call
CAWSTRGTGELFF . many TRBJ2-2 TRBV30
CSLGPISRETQYF . many TRBJ2-5 TRBV29-1
CASSSQDISGYTF . many TRBJ1-2 TRBV11-2
CALQGGMRTEAFF TRBD1 many TRBJ1-1 TRBV7-9
CAISEKGGLNGYTF . many TRBJ1-2 TRBV10-3
CASSLEGAGRYEQYF . . TRBJ2-7 TRBV11-2
CASSQMLAGDEQYF TRBD2 many TRBJ2-7 TRBV11-3
CASSERGLKNTEAFF . many TRBJ1-1 TRBV6-1
CASSMTGETEAFF . many TRBJ1-1 TRBV7-3
CASSQDGGVVGNQPQHF . few TRBJ1-5 TRBV4-1
CSASRDRGFNQPQHF TRBD1 many TRBJ1-5 TRBV20-1
CASSEALGGFNTEAFF . . TRBJ1-1 TRBV6-1
CASSLVGGFENIQYF . many TRBJ2-4 TRBV12-3/TRBV12-4
CASSGTRVGETQYF TRBD2 . TRBJ2-5 TRBV12-3/TRBV12-4
CASSDRDIYGYTF TRBD1 many TRBJ1-2 TRBV12-3/TRBV12-4
CASSTGDSEQYF TRBD1 . TRBJ2-7 TRBV12-3/TRBV12-4
CAWSTGGLDEQYF TRBD1 few TRBJ2-7 TRBV30
CASTPGQGNQPQHF TRBD1 . TRBJ1-5 TRBV6-1
CASSPRDRGRELFF TRBD1 few TRBJ2-2 TRBV13
CASSSSGGLSTDTQYF TRBD2 . TRBJ2-3 TRBV6-5
CASSLEQISGNTIYF . . TRBJ1-3 TRBV12-3/TRBV12-4
CASSLWIVGGKISGELFF TRBD1 many TRBJ2-2 TRBV28
CSARAAAFSINSPLHF . . TRBJ1-6 TRBV20-1
CSAFADGYQETQYF . . TRBJ2-5 TRBV20-1
CASTEIYSGNTIYF . many TRBJ1-3 TRBV6-1
CASSSHSVRGTQYF . many TRBJ2-5 TRBV7-9
CASSLSGSLSPYEQYF . many TRBJ2-7 TRBV27
CASTQFIGGTEAFF . . TRBJ1-1 TRBV28
CASSSPGSYGYTF . many TRBJ1-2 TRBV19
CASSVDPRQETQYF . many TRBJ2-5 TRBV6-1
CASSLSKGLRDTGELFF . . TRBJ2-2 TRBV27
CATSRRANYEQYF . many TRBJ2-7 TRBV15
CASSFDSYGCTF . many TRBJ1-2 TRBV7-9
CASSQDLGARNTIYF . many TRBJ1-3 TRBV4-2
CATSRGINSPLHF . many TRBJ1-6 TRBV6-1
CASSGQGVQPQHF TRBD1 many TRBJ1-5 TRBV6-1
CSARTGYSYEQYF TRBD1 few TRBJ2-7 TRBV20-1
CASSLEQGTEAFF TRBD1 many TRBJ1-1 TRBV5-1
CASSQDPREGYTF . many TRBJ1-2 TRBV4-1
CASSMDSPFGELFF . many TRBJ2-2 TRBV12-3/TRBV12-4
CSAPYLGSNQPQHF . few TRBJ1-5 TRBV20-1
CASSFRDRSIYEQYF TRBD1 many TRBJ2-7 TRBV5-1
CATQFDGYQPQHF . many TRBJ1-5 TRBV6-5
CSARDRNVGEAFF . many TRBJ1-1 TRBV20-1
CASSYSGGTYEQYF . many TRBJ2-7 TRBV6-5
CAWSGGGLSHGYTF . . TRBJ1-2 TRBV30
CASQGLYGYTF . many TRBJ1-2 TRBV19